This T cell receptor (beta chain) was recovered during a study of cytomegalovirus exposure and HLA in healthy donors. 13 Jbeta primers and 60 Vbeta primers were used for the PCR. Assay used: immunoSEQ multiplex PCR; TCRdb lists only in-frame clones, some missing. Of over 100,000 clones in the sample, 60% to 80% were seen once. Broader study findings: Researchers reported in a later analysis that common viral pathogens appeared linked to several top clusters.

Points on this clone: Its antigen is not known.

Donors sampled were nominally healthy, though unrecorded immune exposures were likely. Sample: PBMCs. This clonotype was obtained from a man in his fifties or sixties in good health and CMV-seropositive.

The CDR3 nucleotides are TGTGCCAGCAGTGTTCGAAGCGGGGGGGCCCCGCAAGAGACCCAGTACTTC. This gives the protein CASSVRSGGAPQETQYF. The rearrangement uses TRBV6-1 and TRBJ2-5, with TRBD2 matching over 10 bases. The germline gives CDR1 MNHNS, CDR2 SASEGT. V shed 4 bases and J 2 bases; nucleotides not matched to a gene: 10. The CDR3 length is 17 residues.